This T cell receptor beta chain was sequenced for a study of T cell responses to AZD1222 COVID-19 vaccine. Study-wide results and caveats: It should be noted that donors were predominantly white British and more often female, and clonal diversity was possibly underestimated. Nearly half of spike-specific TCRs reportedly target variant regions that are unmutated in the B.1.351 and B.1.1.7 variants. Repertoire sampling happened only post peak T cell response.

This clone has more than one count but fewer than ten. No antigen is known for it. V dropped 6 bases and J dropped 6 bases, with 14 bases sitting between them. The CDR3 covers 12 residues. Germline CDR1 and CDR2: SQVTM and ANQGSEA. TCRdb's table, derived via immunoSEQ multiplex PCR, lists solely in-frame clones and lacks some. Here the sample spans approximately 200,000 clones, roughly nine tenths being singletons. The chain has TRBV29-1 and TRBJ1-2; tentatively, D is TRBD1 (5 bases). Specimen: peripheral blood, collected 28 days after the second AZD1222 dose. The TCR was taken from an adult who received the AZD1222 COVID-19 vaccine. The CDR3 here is CSVVGPRDGYTF. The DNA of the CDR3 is TGCAGCGTAGTGGGGCCCCGGGATGGCTACACCTTC. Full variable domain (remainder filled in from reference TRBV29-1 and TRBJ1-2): SAVISQKPSRDICQRGTSLTIQCQVDSQVTMMFWYRQQPGQSLTLIATANQGSEATYESGFVIDKFPISRPNLTFSTLTVSNMSPEDSSIYLCSVVGPRDGYTFGSGTRLTVV.